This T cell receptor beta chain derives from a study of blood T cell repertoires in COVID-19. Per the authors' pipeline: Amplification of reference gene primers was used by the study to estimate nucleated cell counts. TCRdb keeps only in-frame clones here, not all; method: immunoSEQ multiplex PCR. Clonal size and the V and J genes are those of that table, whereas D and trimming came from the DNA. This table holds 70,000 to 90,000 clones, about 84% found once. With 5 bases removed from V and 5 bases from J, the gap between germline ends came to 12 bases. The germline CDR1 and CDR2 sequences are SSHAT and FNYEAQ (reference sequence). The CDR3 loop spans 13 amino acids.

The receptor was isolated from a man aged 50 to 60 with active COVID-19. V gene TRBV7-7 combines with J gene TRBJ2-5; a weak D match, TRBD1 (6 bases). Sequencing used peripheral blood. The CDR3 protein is CASSPGARETQYF. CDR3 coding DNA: TGTGCCAGCAGCCCAGGGGCTCGGGAGACCCAGTACTTC.